These 23 T cell receptor beta chains originate from one sample sequenced in a study of cytomegalovirus exposure and HLA in healthy donors. The PCR ran on 60 Vbeta and 13 Jbeta primers. Assay: immunoSEQ multiplex PCR; the TCRdb copy retains only in-frame clones and omits some. The sample holds about 160,000 clones; approximately 78% are singletons and the top ten take less than 2.5%. The sample taken for sequencing was PBMCs. The receptors come from a male donor in good health and CMV-seronegative.

The chain combines TRBV25-1 with TRBJ2-7; 7 bases are shared with TRBD1. Germline CDR1 reads MGHDK; CDR2 reads SYGVNS. CDR3 length: 15 amino acids. V gave up 6 bases and J gave up 0 bases; unmatched junction bases: 8. The CDR3 sequence: CASRSDRVDSYEQYF. The CDR3 DNA is TGTGCCAGCAGGTCCGACAGGGTGGACTCCTACGAGCAGTACTTC.

This clone appeared a single time. The CDR3, as DNA: TGTGCCAGCAGCTTGTGGACAGCTGGGGCCAACGTCCTGACTTTC. It encodes CASSLWTAGANVLTF. J is TRBJ2-6 and V is TRBV5-5, with D tentatively TRBD1 (6 bases). The V end lost 1 base, the J end lost 2 bases, and 7 bases lay between the germline ends. The CDR3 runs 15 residues. The germline V gene has CDR1 SGHKS and CDR2 YYEKEE (reference sequence). The full variable domain, with the rest looked up from reference TRBV5-5 and TRBJ2-6, is DAGVTQSPTHLIKTRGQQVTLRCSPISGHKSVSWYQQVLGQGPQFIFQYYEKEERGRGNFPDRFSARQFPNYSSELNVNALLLGDSALYLCASSLWTAGANVLTFGAGSRLTVL.

The chain combines TRBV27 with TRBJ2-7; 10 nucleotides line up with TRBD1. Per the germline V gene, CDR1 is MNHEY and CDR2 is SMNVEV (reference sequence). Trimming removed 6 bases from V and 4 bases from J; junction bases left unmatched: 9. The CDR3 runs to 15 residues. The CDR3, as DNA: TGTGCCAGCAGACCGGGGGGACAGGGGACATACGAGCAGTACTTC. Its protein is CASRPGGQGTYEQYF.

J is TRBJ2-2 and V is TRBV9, with unresolved D. Germline-derived CDR1 and CDR2 are SGDLS and YYNGEE. V was shortened by 0 bases and J by 4 bases, with 10 bases between the two germline ends. The CDR3 is made up of 15 amino acids. The chain's CDR3 is CASSVVETSTGELFF. The CDR3 DNA is TGTGCCAGCAGCGTAGTAGAGACTTCCACCGGGGAGCTGTTTTTT.

CDR3 sequence reads: CASSLSDRTYGYTF. CDR3 DNA sequence: TGTGCCAGCAGTTTATCGGACAGGACGTATGGCTACACCTTC. This rearrangement joins TRBV6-6 to TRBJ1-2, with TRBD1 matching over 7 bases. This CDR3 comprises 14 residues. V was pared by 4 bases and J by 5 bases, with 7 bases of the junction left unmatched. Germline lookup yields CDR1 MNHNY and CDR2 SVGAGI (reference sequence).

This clone was picked up a small number of times. The chain links TRBV6-1 to TRBJ1-2, with TRBD1 as a possible D gene (6 bases). The CDR3 totals 14 residues. V was pared by 7 bases and J by 2 bases, with 14 bases between. The germline gives CDR1 MNHNS, CDR2 SASEGT. In DNA form, the CDR3 reads TGTGCCAGCACGGAGGGAGGGGGAAACTATGGCTACACCTTC. It yields the protein CASTEGGGNYGYTF.

This chain connects TRBV23-1 to TRBJ2-7; D unclear. TRBV23-1 is flagged as an ORF with uncertain function. V was trimmed by 0 bases and J by 2 bases, leaving 17 bases between them. CDR3 length: 17 residues. In DNA form, the CDR3 reads TGCGCCAGCAGTCAATCCTCCATGGCAGGCCCAACCTACGAGCAGTACTTC. Translating gives CASSQSSMAGPTYEQYF.

This sequence joins TRBV10-3 and TRBJ2-3, with D maybe TRBD1 (5 bases). Germline CDR1 is ENHRY and CDR2 is SYGVKD. There are 14 residues in the CDR3. The V and J ends lost 8 bases and 0 bases respectively, with 12 bases between them. Here the CDR3 reads CAIAKGISTDTQYF. In DNA, the CDR3 is TGTGCCATCGCAAAGGGGATTAGCACAGATACGCAGTATTTT.

This chain links TRBV7-9 with TRBJ1-5; 7 nucleotides agree with TRBD1. Germline trimming cut 5 bases from V and 6 bases from J; bases unmatched to any gene: 4. The CDR3 is 13 amino acids. Germline assignment: CDR1 SEHNR and CDR2 FQNEAQ (reference sequence). CDR3 sequence (DNA): TGTGCCAGCAGCCCGACAGGGACTCAGCCCCAGCATTTT. Translating gives CASSPTGTQPQHF.

The chain carries TRBV25-1 and TRBJ1-5; 8 nucleotides align to TRBD1. The ends lost 5 bases at V and 1 base at J; junction bases unmatched: 4. This CDR3 is built from 15 residues. Per germline, CDR1 MGHDK and CDR2 SYGVNS. CDR3 amino acids: CASSPTGGSNQPQHF. The CDR3 DNA is TGTGCCAGCAGTCCAACAGGGGGAAGCAATCAGCCCCAGCATTTT.

This clone was seen only once. V gene TRBV29-1 combines with J gene TRBJ1-1; 7 bases fit TRBD1. With 2 bases clipped from V and 6 bases from J, the junction kept 6 bases outside the gene matches. Germline V gene lookup returns CDR1 SQVTM and CDR2 ANQGSEA. The CDR3 has 13 amino acids. CDR3 sequence (DNA): TGCAGCGTTGAACCGACAGGGAGCGCTGAAGCTTTCTTT. This encodes CSVEPTGSAEAFF.

This chain uses TRBV4-3 with TRBJ1-2, with D possibly TRBD1 on 5 matching bases. CDR1 LGHNA and CDR2 YSLEER come from the germline V gene. The V end was cut by 1 base, the J end by 3 bases, with 6 bases between. The length of the CDR3 is 13 residues. The CDR3 nucleotides are TGCGCCAGCAGCCAAGGGGGCCACTATGGCTACACCTTC. Its protein is CASSQGGHYGYTF.

The rearrangement uses TRBV7-2 and TRBJ1-2, with D possibly TRBD1 on 6 matching bases. V lost 6 bases and J 1 base, leaving 12 bases between the germline ends. The CDR3 totals 14 residues. CDR1 is SGHTA and CDR2 is FQGNSA in the germline V gene. The CDR3 spells CASRTRTVNYGYTF. The CDR3, as DNA: TGTGCCAGCAGAACTAGGACAGTTAACTATGGCTACACCTTC.

V is TRBV7-8 and J is TRBJ2-5; the D is unclear. Between the trimmed V and J ends, which lost 5 bases and 5 bases, there was a span of 6 bases. The CDR3 sequence is 11 residues long. Germline V gives CDR1 SGHVS, CDR2 FQNEAQ. The CDR3 reads CASSLLETQYF. DNA of the CDR3: TGTGCCAGCAGCCTACTGGAGACCCAGTACTTC.

This chain links TRBV9 with TRBJ2-5; the D gene is possibly TRBD2 (5 bases). V was cut by 0 bases and J by 5 bases, with 11 bases left in between. CDR1 SGDLS and CDR2 YYNGEE come from the germline V gene. This CDR3 is 14 amino acids long. The DNA of the CDR3 is TGTGCCAGCAGCGTAGTTGGTAGGGAGGAGACCCAGTACTTC. Amino acids: CASSVVGREETQYF.

CDR3 region: CASSVGFGETDTQYF. Here the CDR3 DNA reads TGTGCCAGCAGCGTAGGATTCGGGGAAACAGATACGCAGTATTTT. The V call is TRBV9, the J call TRBJ2-3, with D possibly being TRBD2 (5 bases). V was pared by 0 bases and J by 3 bases, with 11 bases between. The CDR3 runs to 15 residues. The germline V gene encodes CDR1 SGDLS and CDR2 YYNGEE. The full variable domain, rest sourced from reference TRBV9 and TRBJ2-3, is DSGVTQTPKHLITATGQRVTLRCSPRSGDLSVYWYQQSLDQGLQFLIQYYNGEERAKGNILERFSAQQFPDLHSELNLSSLELGDSALYFCASSVGFGETDTQYFGPGTRLTVL.

The CDR3 DNA follows: TGTGCCAGCAGCCCAGGACTAGCGGGACACTACGAGCAGTACTTC. This codes for CASSPGLAGHYEQYF. The rearrangement links TRBV7-9 to TRBJ2-7, with TRBD2 matching over 12 bases. V gave up 5 bases and J gave up 3 bases; unmatched junction bases: 5. This CDR3 comprises 15 residues. CDR1 is SEHNR and CDR2 is FQNEAQ in the germline V gene (reference sequence).

The rearrangement joins TRBV7-9 to TRBJ2-3, with D possibly TRBD2 on 5 matching bases. This CDR3 has 15 amino acids. Trimming pared 5 bases from V and 3 bases from J, leaving 15 bases between. Germline V gene sequence: CDR1 SEHNR, CDR2 FQNEAQ (reference sequence). CDR3 nucleotides: TGTGCCAGCAGCCAGACAACGAGGGAGACAGATACGCAGTATTTT. This codes for CASSQTTRETDTQYF.

This clone was counted only a few times. The rearrangement joins TRBV7-9 to TRBJ2-1, with 8 bases that match TRBD1. Germline CDR1 is SEHNR and CDR2 is FQNEAQ (reference sequence). V dropped 5 bases and J dropped 5; count of bases not matched to a gene: 11. This CDR3 spans 16 amino acids. CDR3 amino acids: CASSLSAGGKDNEQFF. CDR3 DNA sequence: TGTGCCAGCAGCCTCAGCGCAGGGGGCAAGGACAATGAGCAGTTCTTC.

The chain uses TRBV28 and TRBJ2-2, with TRBD1 as a possible D gene (5 bases). The CDR3 extends over 15 amino acids. V lost 3 bases and J lost 4, with 12 bases in between. Germline V gene lookup returns CDR1 MDHEN and CDR2 SYDVKM. The CDR3 is CASSFTGVSTGELFF. The CDR3 region has the DNA TGTGCCAGCAGTTTTACAGGAGTTAGCACCGGGGAGCTGTTTTTT.

This sequence joins TRBV6-6 and TRBJ2-2; 11 bases map to TRBD2. Germline trimming cut 5 bases from V and 6 bases from J; bases unmatched to any gene: 5. This CDR3 is 15 amino acids long. CDR1 and CDR2 (germline): MNHNY, SVGAGI (reference sequence). The CDR3 loop reads CASSRLAGYAGELFF. CDR3 nucleotides: TGTGCCAGCAGTCGACTAGCGGGATACGCCGGGGAGCTGTTTTTT.

Only a few counts were recorded for this clone. The chain links TRBV28 to TRBJ2-3; possibly TRBD2 for D (5 bases). The V end lost 5 bases, the J end lost 3 bases, and 18 bases lay between the germline ends. CDR3 length equals 16 residues. In germline, CDR1 is MDHEN, CDR2 SYDVKM. The CDR3 is CASSPPGPTRTDTQYF. As DNA, the CDR3 is TGTGCCAGCAGTCCCCCGGGCCCAACTAGGACAGATACGCAGTATTTT.

This rearrangement joins TRBV7-8 to TRBJ2-5; D might be TRBD1 (6 bases). Trimming shortened V by 5 bases and J by 2 bases, and 24 bases separated the two germline ends. Germline CDR1 and CDR2: SGHVS and FQNEAQ. The CDR3 sequence is 18 residues long. The CDR3 protein is CASSKRGLGRGRQETQYF. The CDR3 DNA reads as TGTGCCAGCAGCAAAAGGGGTTTGGGCAGGGGTAGACAAGAGACCCAGTACTTC.